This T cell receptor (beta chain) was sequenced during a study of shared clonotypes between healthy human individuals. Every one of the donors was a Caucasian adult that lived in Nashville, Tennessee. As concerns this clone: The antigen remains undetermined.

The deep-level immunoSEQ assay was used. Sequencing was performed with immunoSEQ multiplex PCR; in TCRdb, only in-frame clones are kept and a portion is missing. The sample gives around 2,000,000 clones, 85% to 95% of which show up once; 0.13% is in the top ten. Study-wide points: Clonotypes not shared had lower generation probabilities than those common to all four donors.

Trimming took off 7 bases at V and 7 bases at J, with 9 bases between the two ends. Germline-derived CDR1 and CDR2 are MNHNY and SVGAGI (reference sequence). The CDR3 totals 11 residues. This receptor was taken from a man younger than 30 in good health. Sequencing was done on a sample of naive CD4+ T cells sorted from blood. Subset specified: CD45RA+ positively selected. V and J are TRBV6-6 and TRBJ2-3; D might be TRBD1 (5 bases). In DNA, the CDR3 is TGTGCCAGCATGGGGCAATATACGCAGTATTTT. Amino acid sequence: CASMGQYTQYF.